Described below is a single TCR beta chain sequence and its context. The sample is drawn from a study of blood T cell repertoires in COVID-19. Turning to the study itself: Some COVID-19 samples were acute and others convalescent; all came from the United States, Italy and Spain. In each case, the material was cDNA or gDNA derived from T cells, B-cell-depleted T cells, or PBMCs.

The CDR3 length is 16 residues. Germline CDR1 reads MNHEY; CDR2 reads SVGAGI. V gave up 2 bases and J gave up 3 bases, with 15 bases separating them. How the authors handled the data: Amplification with reference gene primers provided the estimates of nucleated cell counts. Sequencing used immunoSEQ multiplex PCR; TCRdb keeps in-frame clones, though not all of them. V, J and clone size reflect that table, while D and trimming were determined from the DNA. The top ten hold roughly 8% of the sample, which has 130,000 to 150,000 clones, roughly 80% seen once. This clonotype was sampled from a human donor with acute or convalescent COVID-19. The donor label of this sample is uncertain. The chain recombines TRBV6-5 with TRBJ2-3; D unresolved. Input material: peripheral blood. This CDR3 reads CASSYTTRPKTDTQYF. CDR3 nucleotides: TGTGCCAGCAGTTACACAACCCGCCCAAAAACAGATACGCAGTATTTT.